This T cell receptor beta chain was recovered during a study of tumor-infiltrating lymphocytes in oesophageal squamous cell carcinoma. This CDR3 has 15 amino acids. V shed 2 bases and J shed 0 bases, with 10 bases lying between them. The germline V gene has CDR1 KGHSH and CDR2 LQKENI. TCRdb called the PCR reads again in MiXCR, with one record for every CDR3 protein. The sample has tens of thousands of distinct CDR3 sequences; about two fifths are singletons. The chain combines TRBV18 with TRBJ1-1; D uncertain. The material sequenced was esophageal tumor tissue. The origin of this receptor is a male donor with esophageal squamous cell carcinoma. The CDR3 sequence is CASSPTLTLNTEAFF. CDR3 DNA sequence: TGTGCCAGCTCACCAACTCTGACGCTGAACACTGAAGCTTTCTTT. Full variable domain (remainder filled in from reference TRBV18 and TRBJ1-1): NAGVMQNPRHLVRRRGQEARLRCSPMKGHSHVYWYRQLPEEGLKFMVYLQKENIIDESGMPKERFSAEFPKEGPSILRIQQVVRGDSAAYFCASSPTLTLNTEAFFGQGTRLTVV.